This is a list of T cell receptor beta chains from one sample in a study of T cells in Graves' hyperthyroidism and ophthalmopathy. TCRdb re-called the multiplex PCR reads with MiXCR, one entry per CDR3 protein. The table shows about half a million distinct CDR3 sequences, with roughly 20% occurring only once. The sample consisted of blood. The source of these receptors is a man aged 18 to 30 with Graves' hyperthyroidism. CDR3s include the opening cysteine and the closing phenylalanine or tryptophan. The D gene is left open where the match is weak. Rows give clone size only sometimes, using once, few, many, or a class for an expanded clone.

clone_size	v_call	d_call	j_call	cdr3_aa	cdr3_nt
many	TRBV10-3	TRBD1	TRBJ1-5	CATSPGQGAFQPQHF	TGTGCCACCTCGCCGGGACAGGGGGCGTTTCAGCCCCAGCATTTT
many	TRBV5-1	.	TRBJ1-1	CASSPYGEEGTEAFF	TGCGCCAGCAGCCCCTACGGGGAAGAGGGCACTGAAGCTTTCTTT
.	TRBV27	TRBD2	TRBJ2-2	CASSLKAGGTGELFF	TGTGCCAGCAGTTTAAAAGCGGGAGGAACCGGGGAGCTGTTTTTT
many	TRBV30	.	TRBJ1-2	CAWRGDGYTF	TGTGCCTGGAGGGGGGATGGCTACACCTTC
many	TRBV11-2	.	TRBJ1-2	CASSLGGIDGYTF	TGTGCCAGCAGCTTAGGAGGGATTGATGGCTACACCTTC
.	TRBV7-9	.	TRBJ1-1	CASSPPMRGNTEAFF	TGTGCCAGCAGCCCCCCGATGAGGGGGAACACTGAAGCTTTCTTT
many	TRBV6-1	.	TRBJ2-2	CASRDNEIRAGELFF	TGTGCCAGCAGAGACAATGAAATTAGGGCCGGGGAGCTGTTTTTT
.	TRBV6-1	.	TRBJ1-5	CASSRIRGDQPQHF	TGTGCCAGCAGTAGGATCAGGGGTGATCAGCCCCAGCATTTT
few	TRBV3-1	.	TRBJ1-6	CASSQGGGDSPLHF	TGTGCCAGCAGCCAAGGAGGAGGCGATTCACCCCTCCACTTT
many	TRBV9	.	TRBJ1-1	CASSVGWSVQEGYRAKITEAFF	TGTGCCAGCAGCGTAGGCTGGTCGGTGCAAGAGGGATACAGGGCTAAAATCACTGAAGCTTTCTTT
many	TRBV5-4	.	TRBJ1-2	CASSFSRDPYYGYTF	TGTGCCAGCAGCTTTAGTAGGGACCCCTACTATGGCTACACCTTC
many	TRBV20-1	TRBD2	TRBJ2-7	CSYARGAYEQYF	TGCAGTTACGCCCGGGGGGCCTACGAGCAGTACTTC
many	TRBV27	.	TRBJ1-2	CASSPTGPGGYTF	TGTGCCAGCAGTCCGACGGGGCCCGGTGGCTACACCTTC
many	TRBV20-1	.	TRBJ2-7	CSARDPPPPGHHEQYF	TGCAGTGCTAGAGATCCTCCCCCCCCTGGACACCACGAGCAGTACTTC
.	TRBV28	.	TRBJ2-5	CASSLITGIDETQYF	TGTGCCAGCAGCTTGATTACAGGGATTGACGAGACCCAGTACTTC
.	TRBV12-3/TRBV12-4	.	TRBJ2-5	CASSLGVEGEETQYF	TGTGCCAGCAGTTTAGGCGTGGAGGGGGAAGAGACCCAGTACTTC
many	TRBV28	TRBD1	TRBJ1-2	CASIRTGKKGGYTF	TGTGCCAGCATCCGGACAGGGAAGAAAGGTGGCTACACCTTC
.	TRBV4-1	TRBD1	TRBJ2-2	CASSQGQGHTGELFF	TGCGCCAGCAGCCAGGGACAGGGGCACACCGGGGAGCTGTTTTTT
many	TRBV6-2/TRBV6-3	.	TRBJ1-2	CASSYSPGYLTNYGYTF	TGTGCCAGCAGTTACTCGCCAGGGTACCTGACTAACTATGGCTACACCTTC
many	TRBV6-2/TRBV6-3	.	TRBJ2-5	CASTRRFPRSSYQETQYF	TGTGCCAGCACCCGACGTTTCCCGCGCAGTTCCTACCAAGAGACCCAGTACTTC
many	TRBV11-2	TRBD1	TRBJ2-5	CASSLDGTGGAETQYF	TGTGCCAGCAGCTTAGATGGGACAGGGGGCGCAGAGACCCAGTACTTC
.	TRBV30	.	TRBJ1-1	CAWTRTGWDRERPEAFF	TGTGCCTGGACCAGAACAGGGTGGGATCGCGAACGACCTGAAGCTTTCTTT
.	TRBV5-6	TRBD2	TRBJ2-2	CASSIDGTSGGPPSSRELFF	TGTGCCAGTAGTATTGACGGGACTAGCGGGGGCCCACCTTCTTCCCGGGAGCTGTTTTTT
once	TRBV5-1	TRBD2	TRBJ2-7	CASSLVVLASTYEQYF	TGCGCCAGCAGCTTGGTGGTACTAGCGTCTACCTACGAGCAGTACTTC
few	TRBV2	TRBD2	TRBJ2-3	CASNRDYRDTQYF	TGTGCCAGCAACCGGGACTACCGAGATACGCAGTATTTT
many	TRBV4-1	.	TRBJ1-3	CASSQDRNTIYF	TGCGCCAGCAGCCAAGACCGAAACACCATATATTTT
many	TRBV12-5	TRBD1	TRBJ1-5	CASGLTVGTDHSNQPQHF	TGTGCTAGTGGTTTGACAGTCGGGACAGACCATAGCAATCAGCCCCAGCATTTT
few	TRBV4-1	.	TRBJ1-1	CASSPQGSAEAFF	TGCGCCAGCAGCCCCCAGGGATCGGCTGAAGCTTTCTTT
many	TRBV6-5	TRBD1	TRBJ1-3	CASSRDRDGNTIYF	TGTGCCAGCAGTCGGGACAGGGACGGAAACACCATATATTTT
many	TRBV20-1	TRBD1	TRBJ1-2	CSASGGQGTYGYTF	TGCAGTGCTAGTGGGGGACAGGGAACCTATGGCTACACCTTC
.	TRBV20-1	.	TRBJ1-2	CSAIRQGSGYTF	TGCAGTGCTATAAGGCAGGGCAGTGGCTACACCTTC
.	TRBV3-1	.	TRBJ2-5	CASSQGSQETQYF	TGTGCCAGCAGCCAGGGCTCCCAAGAGACCCAGTACTTC
many	TRBV10-1	.	TRBJ1-1	CASRDRANTEAFF	TGCGCCAGCAGGGACAGAGCGAACACTGAAGCTTTCTTT
many	TRBV6-2/TRBV6-3	TRBD1	TRBJ2-7	CASRTGGAYEQYF	TGTGCCAGCAGGACAGGGGGAGCCTACGAGCAGTACTTC
.	TRBV6-2/TRBV6-3	.	TRBJ2-5	CASSYGPSGETQYF	TGTGCCAGCAGTTACGGGCCCTCGGGGGAGACCCAGTACTTC
.	TRBV5-1	.	TRBJ2-5	CASSRPERGMQETQYF	TGCGCCAGCAGCCGACCGGAACGGGGAATGCAAGAGACCCAGTACTTC
many	TRBV12-3/TRBV12-4	.	TRBJ1-2	CASSPSRGYGYTF	TGTGCCAGCAGTCCATCCCGGGGCTATGGCTACACCTTC
many	TRBV19	TRBD1	TRBJ1-5	CATGQGNQPQHF	TGTGCCACAGGACAGGGGAATCAGCCCCAGCATTTT
many	TRBV5-1	.	TRBJ1-2	CASSPELGISYGYTF	TGCGCCAGCAGCCCCGAACTCGGCATCAGCTATGGCTACACCTTC
few	TRBV7-8	TRBD1	TRBJ1-5	CASSLGTGAYSNQPQHF	TGTGCCAGCAGCCTCGGGACAGGGGCATATAGCAATCAGCCCCAGCATTTT